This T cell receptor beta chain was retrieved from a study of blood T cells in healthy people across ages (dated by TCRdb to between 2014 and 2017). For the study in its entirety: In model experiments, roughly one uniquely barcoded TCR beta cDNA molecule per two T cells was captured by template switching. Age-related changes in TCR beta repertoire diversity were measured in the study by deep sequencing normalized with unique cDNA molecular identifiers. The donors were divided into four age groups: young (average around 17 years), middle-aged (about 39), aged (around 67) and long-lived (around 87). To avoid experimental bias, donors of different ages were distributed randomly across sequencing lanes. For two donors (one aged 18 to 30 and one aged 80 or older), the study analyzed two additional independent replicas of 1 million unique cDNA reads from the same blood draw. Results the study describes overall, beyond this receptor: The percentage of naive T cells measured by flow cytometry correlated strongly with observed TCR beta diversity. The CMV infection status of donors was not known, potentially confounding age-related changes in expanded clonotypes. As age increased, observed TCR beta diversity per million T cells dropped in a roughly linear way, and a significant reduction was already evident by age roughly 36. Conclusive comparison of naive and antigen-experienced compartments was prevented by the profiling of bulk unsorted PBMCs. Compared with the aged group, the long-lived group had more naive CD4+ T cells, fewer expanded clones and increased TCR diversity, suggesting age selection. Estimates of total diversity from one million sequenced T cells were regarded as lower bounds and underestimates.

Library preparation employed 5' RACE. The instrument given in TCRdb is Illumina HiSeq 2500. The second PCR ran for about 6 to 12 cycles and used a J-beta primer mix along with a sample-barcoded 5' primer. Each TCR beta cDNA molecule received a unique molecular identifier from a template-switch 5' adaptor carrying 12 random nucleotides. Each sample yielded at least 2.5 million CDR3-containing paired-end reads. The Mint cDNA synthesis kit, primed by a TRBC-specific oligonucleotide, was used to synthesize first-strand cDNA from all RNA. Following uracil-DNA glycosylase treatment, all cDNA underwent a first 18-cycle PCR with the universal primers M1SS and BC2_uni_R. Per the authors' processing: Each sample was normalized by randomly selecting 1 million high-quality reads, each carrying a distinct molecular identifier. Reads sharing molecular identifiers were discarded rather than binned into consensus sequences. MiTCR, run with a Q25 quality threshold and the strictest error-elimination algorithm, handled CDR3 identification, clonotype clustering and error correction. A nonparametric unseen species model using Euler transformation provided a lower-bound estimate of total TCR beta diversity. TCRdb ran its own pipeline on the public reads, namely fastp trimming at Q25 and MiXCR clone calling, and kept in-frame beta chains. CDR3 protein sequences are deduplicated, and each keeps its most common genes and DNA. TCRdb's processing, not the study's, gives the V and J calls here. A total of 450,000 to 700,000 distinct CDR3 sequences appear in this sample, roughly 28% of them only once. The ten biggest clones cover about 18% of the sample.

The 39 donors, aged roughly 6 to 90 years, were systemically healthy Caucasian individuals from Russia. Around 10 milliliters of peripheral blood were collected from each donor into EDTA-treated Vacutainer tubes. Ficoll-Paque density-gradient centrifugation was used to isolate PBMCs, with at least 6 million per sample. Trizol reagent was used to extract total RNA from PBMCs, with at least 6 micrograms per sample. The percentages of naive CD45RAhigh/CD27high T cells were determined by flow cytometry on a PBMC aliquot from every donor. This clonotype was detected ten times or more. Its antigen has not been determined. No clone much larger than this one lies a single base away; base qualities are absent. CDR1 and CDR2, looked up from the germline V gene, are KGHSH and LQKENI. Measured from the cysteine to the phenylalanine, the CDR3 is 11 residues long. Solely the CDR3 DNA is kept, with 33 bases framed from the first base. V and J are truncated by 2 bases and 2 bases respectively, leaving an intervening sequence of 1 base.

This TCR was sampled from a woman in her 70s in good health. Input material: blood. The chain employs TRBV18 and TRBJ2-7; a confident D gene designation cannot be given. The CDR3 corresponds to CASSPAYEQYF. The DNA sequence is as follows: TGTGCCAGCTCACCAGCCTACGAGCAGTACTTC. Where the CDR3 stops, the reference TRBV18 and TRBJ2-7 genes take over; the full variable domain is NAGVMQNPRHLVRRRGQEARLRCSPMKGHSHVYWYRQLPEEGLKFMVYLQKENIIDESGMPKERFSAEFPKEGPSILRIQQVVRGDSAAYFCASSPAYEQYFGPGTRLTVT.